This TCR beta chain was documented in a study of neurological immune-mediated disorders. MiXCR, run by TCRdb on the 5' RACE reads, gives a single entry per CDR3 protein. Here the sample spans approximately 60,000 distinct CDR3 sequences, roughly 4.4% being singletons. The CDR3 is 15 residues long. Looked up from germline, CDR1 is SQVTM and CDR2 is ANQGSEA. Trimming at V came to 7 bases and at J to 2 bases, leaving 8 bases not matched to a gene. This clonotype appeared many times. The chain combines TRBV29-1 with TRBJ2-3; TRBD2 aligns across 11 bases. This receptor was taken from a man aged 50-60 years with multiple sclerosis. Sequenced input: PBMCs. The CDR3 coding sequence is TGCAGCGATGATAGCGGGGGGGCCCTCACAGATACGCAGTATTTT. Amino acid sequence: CSDDSGGALTDTQYF.